The 31 T cell receptor beta chains listed next were all sequenced from one sample in a study of blood T cell repertoires in COVID-19. TCRdb keeps only in-frame clones here, not all; method: immunoSEQ multiplex PCR. The data contain around 500,000 clones, 88% of them singletons. The sequencing sample was made of PBMCs or T cells enriched from blood (not recorded which). These receptors were taken from a woman in her forties who had recovered from COVID-19.

This chain uses TRBV4-1 with TRBJ1-2; weak D call: TRBD1 (5 bases). Germline CDR1 MGHRA, CDR2 YSYEKL. The CDR3 consists of 15 residues. The V end lost 4 bases, the J end lost 0 bases, and 12 bases lay between the germline ends. CDR3 in DNA: TGCGCCAGCAGCCCTGACAGAACTACTAACTATGGCTACACCTTC. Residues: CASSPDRTTNYGYTF.

The chain recombines TRBV15 with TRBJ2-7, with 10 nucleotides matching TRBD2. Per germline, CDR1 LNHNV and CDR2 YYDKDF (reference sequence). The J segment lost 6 bases and the V segment lost 0 bases, leaving 5 bases of the junction unmatched. The CDR3 is 15 amino acids. CDR3 region: CATSREPRTSGEQYF. The CDR3 DNA is TGTGCCACCAGCAGAGAACCCAGGACTAGCGGCGAGCAGTACTTC.

The chain couples TRBV4-3 to TRBJ1-1; 9 bases are a match to TRBD1. The V gene end was trimmed by 3 bases and the J gene end by 5 bases; junction bases not matched to a gene: 22. The CDR3 consists of 20 residues. Germline CDR1 and CDR2: LGHNA and YSLEER. CDR3 loop: CASSQEVLSLPGQGGTEAFF. The CDR3, as DNA: TGCGCCAGCAGCCAGGAAGTGCTATCACTCCCGGGACAGGGTGGGACTGAAGCTTTCTTT.

The V call is TRBV5-1, the J call TRBJ2-2; D possibly corresponds to TRBD1 (6 bases). This CDR3 is 17 amino acids long. Trimming removed 1 base from V and 1 base from J, with 14 bases in between. Germline CDR1 reads SGHRS; CDR2 reads YFSETQ. The CDR3 here is CASSLNPTGWNTGELFF. Written as DNA, the CDR3 is TGCGCCAGCAGCTTGAACCCGACAGGATGGAACACCGGGGAGCTGTTTTTT.

Of note for this clone: Other DNA sequences within the sample encode an identical CDR3. The CDR3 DNA reads as TGTGCCAGCAGTTACCGAAGCGGGTCCTACGAGCAGTACTTC. Translation: CASSYRSGSYEQYF. The chain is built from TRBV6-5 and TRBJ2-7; D is perhaps TRBD2 (6 bases). The CDR3 covers 14 residues. With 2 bases removed from V and 1 base from J, the gap between germline ends came to 9 bases. Germline CDR1 and CDR2: MNHEY and SVGAGI.

This chain connects TRBV9 to TRBJ2-1, with 7 bases identical to TRBD1. V dropped 3 bases and J dropped 1; count of bases not matched to a gene: 4. Looked up from germline, CDR1 is SGDLS and CDR2 is YYNGEE. This CDR3 is 15 amino acids long. Written as DNA, the CDR3 is TGTGCCAGCAGCGCCGGGACAGTATCCTACAATGAGCAGTTCTTC. Amino acid sequence: CASSAGTVSYNEQFF.

This clone appeared a single time. This chain links TRBV6-4 with TRBJ2-7, with TRBD2 identical over 9 bases. This CDR3 region has 15 residues. The germline CDR1 and CDR2 sequences are MRHNA and SNTAGT. J gave up 3 bases and V 4 bases, and 7 bases lay outside the gene matches. This CDR3 is CASSGVVAGVYEQYF. The CDR3 DNA is TGTGCCAGCAGTGGTGTAGTAGCGGGAGTCTACGAGCAGTACTTC.

There are a few counts of this clone. V gene TRBV6-2 or TRBV6-3 combines with J gene TRBJ1-2, with D tentatively TRBD1 (6 bases). The CDR3 has 14 residues. The V and J ends lost 2 bases and 6 bases respectively, with 13 bases between them. From germline, CDR1 is MNHEY and CDR2 SVGEGT. The CDR3 DNA reads as TGTGCCAGCAGTTACCTCAGGGGAGCGAATGGCTACACCTTC. The encoded protein is CASSYLRGANGYTF.

The chain is built from TRBV5-6 and TRBJ1-2, with 7 bases fitting TRBD1. The CDR3 covers 14 residues. J lost 3 bases, V lost 4 bases, and 6 bases had no gene match. Germline-derived CDR1 and CDR2 are SGHDT and YYEEEE. The CDR3 DNA follows: TGTGCCAGCAGCACCGGACAGGCGTACTATGGCTACACCTTC. It encodes CASSTGQAYYGYTF.

The V gene is TRBV2, the J gene TRBJ1-1; D is unclear. CDR1 SNHLY and CDR2 FYNNEI come from the germline V gene. The V and J ends lost 7 bases and 5 bases respectively, with 14 bases between them. The CDR3 sequence is 13 residues long. The CDR3 sequence: CASTAGSLTEAFF. The CDR3 region has the DNA TGTGCCAGCACCGCCGGGAGTCTAACTGAAGCTTTCTTT.

The chain carries TRBV5-1 and TRBJ1-2; 8 positions agree with TRBD1. The CDR3 spans 13 residues. The J segment lost 8 bases and the V segment lost 0 bases, leaving 3 bases of the junction unmatched. Germline V gives CDR1 SGHRS, CDR2 YFSETQ. The CDR3 reads CASSLGDRNGYTF. In DNA form, the CDR3 reads TGCGCCAGCAGCTTGGGGGACAGGAACGGCTACACCTTC.

The V and J genes are TRBV12-3 or TRBV12-4 and TRBJ1-5; weak D call: TRBD1 (6 bases). V dropped 10 bases and J dropped 2 bases, with 12 bases sitting between them. The CDR3 runs 13 residues. In DNA form, the CDR3 reads TGTGCCATCAAACAGGGAGGCAATCAGCCCCAGCATTTT. Protein sequence: CAIKQGGNQPQHF.

The chain is built from TRBV5-4 and TRBJ2-5; the D gene is possibly TRBD1 (5 bases). Trimming pared 2 bases from V and 5 bases from J, leaving 13 bases between. The CDR3 covers 14 residues. In germline, CDR1 is SGHNT, CDR2 YYREEE (reference sequence). The CDR3 nucleotides are TGTGCCAGCAGCTTATCCAGGGTCGGGGAGACCCAGTACTTC. This gives the protein CASSLSRVGETQYF.

The chain is built from TRBV2 and TRBJ1-3; D not resolved. V lost 1 base and J lost 1, with 5 bases in between. Germline loops: CDR1 SNHLY, CDR2 FYNNEI. The CDR3 sequence is 14 residues long. CDR3 DNA sequence: TGTGCCAGCAGTGAAGGAGAATCTGGAAACACCATATATTTT. Its protein product is CASSEGESGNTIYF.

The V gene is TRBV18, the J gene TRBJ2-7; TRBD1 matches 8 bases. The CDR3 has 15 residues. Germline V gene sequence: CDR1 KGHSH, CDR2 LQKENI. V was pared by 2 bases and J by 5 bases, with 8 bases of the junction left unmatched. CDR3 sequence: CASSPGAGGDHEQYF. CDR3 DNA: TGTGCCAGCTCACCAGGGGCAGGGGGCGACCACGAGCAGTACTTC.

V is TRBV5-6 and J is TRBJ1-2, with 8 bases that match TRBD1. Germline loops: CDR1 SGHDT, CDR2 YYEEEE. J was trimmed by 4 bases and V by 7 bases; bases with no gene match: 15. The CDR3 has 16 residues. The CDR3 bases are TGTGCCAGCTACGCAGGGGGCCCCGATTCTATCTATGGCTACACCTTC. Encoded protein: CASYAGGPDSIYGYTF. Full variable domain (remainder filled in from reference TRBV5-6 and TRBJ1-2): DAGVTQSPTHLIKTRGQQVTLRCSPKSGHDTVSWYQQALGQGPQFIFQYYEEEERQRGNFPDRFSGHQFPNYSSELNVNALLLGDSALYLCASYAGGPDSIYGYTFGSGTRLTVV.

The chain couples TRBV5-6 to TRBJ2-2; no clear D. CDR3 length equals 12 residues. Germline CDR1 and CDR2: SGHDT and YYEEEE. Trimming pared 4 bases from V and 7 bases from J, leaving 8 bases between. This chain's CDR3 is CASSVQVGELFF. CDR3 coding DNA: TGTGCCAGCAGCGTTCAGGTCGGGGAGCTGTTTTTT. Complete variable domain (other parts from reference TRBV5-6 and TRBJ2-2): DAGVTQSPTHLIKTRGQQVTLRCSPKSGHDTVSWYQQALGQGPQFIFQYYEEEERQRGNFPDRFSGHQFPNYSSELNVNALLLGDSALYLCASSVQVGELFFGEGSRLTVL.

The DNA of the CDR3 is TGTGCCAGCAGTGAAGCGCTAGACAATGAGCAGTTCTTC. This gives the protein CASSEALDNEQFF. The chain has TRBV2 and TRBJ2-1; D gene unclear. V was clipped by 0 bases and J by 5 bases, with 5 bases between them. Per germline, CDR1 SNHLY and CDR2 FYNNEI. CDR3 length equals 13 residues. Variable domain in full (rest from reference TRBV2 and TRBJ2-1): EPEVTQTPSHQVTQMGQEVILRCVPISNHLYFYWYRQILGQKVEFLVSFYNNEISEKSEIFDDQFSVERPDGSNFTLKIRSTKLEDSAMYFCASSEALDNEQFFGPGTRLTVL.

The chain is built from TRBV6-5 and TRBJ1-1; TRBD1 might be the D (6 bases). The CDR3 sequence is 14 residues long. Germline lookup yields CDR1 MNHEY and CDR2 SVGAGI. The germline V and J ends were trimmed by 5 bases and 1 base, with 11 bases remaining between them. CDR3 residues: CASSPPGANTEAFF. CDR3 DNA: TGTGCCAGCAGTCCCCCAGGGGCGAACACTGAAGCTTTCTTT.

The J gene is TRBJ1-4, the V gene TRBV13, with D possibly being TRBD1 (6 bases). Trimming pared 2 bases from V and 5 bases from J, leaving 18 bases between. This CDR3 comprises 17 residues. CDR1 and CDR2 (germline): PRHDT, FYEKMQ (reference sequence). CDR3 loop: CASSLRPSGTSNEKLFF. The CDR3 DNA is TGTGCCAGCAGCTTAAGGCCCTCCGGGACATCGAATGAAAAACTGTTTTTT.

The chain recombines TRBV4-2 with TRBJ1-1, with D maybe TRBD1 (6 bases). Trimming stripped 1 base from V and 1 base from J, with 13 bases between. CDR3 length: 16 residues. Germline V gives CDR1 LGHNA, CDR2 YNFKEQ. The CDR3 loop reads CASSQGPTGWNTEAFF. Written as DNA, the CDR3 is TGTGCCAGCAGCCAAGGACCAACAGGGTGGAACACTGAAGCTTTCTTT.

The chain links TRBV18 to TRBJ2-1, with 9 bases matching TRBD2. Germline V gives CDR1 KGHSH, CDR2 LQKENI. The CDR3 covers 17 residues. Losses at the gene ends were 1 base for V and 0 bases for J; bases not matched to a gene: 4. The CDR3 here is CASSPQASGTSYNEQFF. In DNA, the CDR3 is TGTGCCAGCTCACCACAGGCTAGCGGGACCTCCTACAATGAGCAGTTCTTC.

The V gene is TRBV20-1, the J gene TRBJ2-7, with D uncertain. V dropped 3 bases and J dropped 5 bases, with 11 bases sitting between them. The CDR3 extends over 12 amino acids. CDR1 and CDR2 (germline): DFQATT, SNEGSKA (reference sequence). The CDR3 sequence is CSASFGPDEQYF. The CDR3 nucleotides read TGCAGTGCTAGTTTTGGGCCCGACGAGCAGTACTTC.

The rearrangement joins TRBV5-5 to TRBJ1-1; 7 nucleotides agree with TRBD1. Germline V gene sequence: CDR1 SGHKS, CDR2 YYEKEE (reference sequence). CDR3 length: 15 residues. Trimming at V came to 3 bases and at J to 2 bases, leaving 7 bases not matched to a gene. The CDR3: CASSSTGTDNTEAFF. CDR3 sequence (DNA): TGTGCCAGCAGCTCAACCGGGACAGACAACACTGAAGCTTTCTTT.

V is TRBV6-1 and J is TRBJ1-1; possible D gene TRBD1, 6 bases. Trimming left V 3 bases short and J 3 bases short, with 8 bases between. This CDR3 spans 13 amino acids. The germline V gene has CDR1 MNHNS and CDR2 SASEGT. Here the CDR3 DNA reads TGTGCCAGCAGTGAGCACAGGGACACTGAAGCTTTCTTT. It is translated as CASSEHRDTEAFF.

The chain employs TRBV30 and TRBJ1-2; possibly TRBD1 for D (5 bases). V lost 0 bases, J lost 6 bases, and 8 bases lay in between. The germline CDR1 and CDR2 sequences are GTSNPN and SVGIG (reference sequence). CDR3 length: 12 amino acids. CDR3 residues: CAWSVRGDGYTF. The CDR3 nucleotides are TGTGCCTGGAGTGTTCGGGGGGATGGCTACACCTTC.

V and J are TRBV5-1 and TRBJ1-1; the match to TRBD1 covers 8 bases. The V and J ends lost 3 bases and 4 bases, in that order; junction bases with no gene match: 8. This CDR3 region has 15 residues. In germline, CDR1 is SGHRS, CDR2 YFSETQ. The CDR3 loop reads CASSSLTGVTTEAFF. For the CDR3, the DNA is TGCGCCAGCAGCTCTTTGACAGGGGTTACCACTGAAGCTTTCTTT.

This sequence joins TRBV24-1 and TRBJ2-6, with D hard to call. This CDR3 contains 16 residues. The V gene lost 3 bases and the J gene lost 1 base, with 9 bases spanning the gap. Germline-derived CDR1 and CDR2 are KGHDR and SFDVKD. CDR3 region: CATSDPYLSGANVLTF. CDR3 coding DNA: TGTGCCACCAGTGATCCCTACCTGTCTGGGGCCAACGTCCTGACTTTC.

The genes are TRBV6-5 and TRBJ1-5; TRBD1 agrees at 10 bases. Per the germline V gene, CDR1 is MNHEY and CDR2 is SVGAGI. CDR3 length: 14 amino acids. J gave up 4 bases and V 6 bases, and 3 bases lay outside the gene matches. For the CDR3, the DNA is TGTGCCAGCAGCACGGGACAGGGGAATCAGCCCCAGCATTTT. It yields the protein CASSTGQGNQPQHF.

This clone was seen only once. The genes are TRBV28 and TRBJ2-5; 8 nucleotides line up with TRBD1. The V gene's germline CDR1 is MDHEN and CDR2 SYDVKM. The CDR3 covers 16 residues. Trimming cost V 4 bases and J 3 bases; bases outside gene matches: 10. CDR3 coding DNA: TGTGCCAGCAGTTATCACGCGGGACAGGCAGAAGAGACCCAGTACTTC. Translation: CASSYHAGQAEETQYF.

The chain links TRBV27 to TRBJ1-2, with D possibly TRBD1 on 6 matching bases. The germline V gene encodes CDR1 MNHEY and CDR2 SMNVEV (reference sequence). The ends were cut back, 2 bases at V and 8 bases at J, with 12 bases in the middle. This CDR3 region has 13 residues. Written as DNA, the CDR3 is TGTGCCAGCAGTTTAGCTCAGGGGAGCGGCTACACCTTC. It specifies CASSLAQGSGYTF.